This TCR beta chain derives from a study of identical twins. Germline CDR1 SGHRS, CDR2 YFSETQ. The CDR3 contains 15 residues. Study-level findings and limits: The same donors were not followed; conclusions instead depended on cross-sectional statistical analysis.

MiXCR was run by TCRdb on the 5' RACE reads, yielding one entry per CDR3 protein. The sample lists approximately 260,000 distinct CDR3 sequences, around 15% occurring once. This clonotype was counted only a few times. Antigen: not known. At one end the junction does not follow the germline gene, possibly because of a read error. Sequenced: memory (CD45RO+) T cells sorted from blood. The chain uses TRBV5-1 and TRBJ1-2, with D hard to call. The TCR was taken from a woman younger than 30 in good health. The CDR3 loop reads CASSFLQLVWLHHHF. CDR3 bases: TGCGCCAGCAGCTTCCTACAGCTAGTATGGCTACACCATCACTTC.